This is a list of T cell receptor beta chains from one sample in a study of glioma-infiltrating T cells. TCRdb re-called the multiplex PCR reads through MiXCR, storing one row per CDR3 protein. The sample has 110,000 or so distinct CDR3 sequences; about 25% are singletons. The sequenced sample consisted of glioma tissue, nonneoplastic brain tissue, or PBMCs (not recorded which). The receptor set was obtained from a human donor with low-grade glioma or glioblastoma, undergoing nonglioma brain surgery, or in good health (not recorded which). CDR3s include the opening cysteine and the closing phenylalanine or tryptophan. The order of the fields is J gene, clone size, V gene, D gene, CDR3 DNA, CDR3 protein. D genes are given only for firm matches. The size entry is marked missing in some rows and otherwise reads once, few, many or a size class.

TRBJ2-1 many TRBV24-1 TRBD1 TGTGCCACCAGTGAACAGGGGGCGCCCAATGAGCAGTTCTTC CATSEQGAPNEQFF
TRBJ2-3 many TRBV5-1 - TGCGCCAGCAGGGACGGGACCGCCACAGATACGCAGTATTTT CASRDGTATDTQYF
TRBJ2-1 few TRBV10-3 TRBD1 TGTGCCCTTGGACAGGCCTCCTACAATGAGCAGTTCTTC CALGQASYNEQFF
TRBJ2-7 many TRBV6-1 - TGTGCCAGCAGTCGCGTCCCCCAGGGATCCTACGAGCAGTACTTC CASSRVPQGSYEQYF
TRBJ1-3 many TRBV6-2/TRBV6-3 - TGTGCCAGCAGCCCCTCTGGAAACACCATATATTTT CASSPSGNTIYF
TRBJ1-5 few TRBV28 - TGTGCCAGCAGTTTTACAGGGCTAGGCAATCAGCCCCAGCATTTT CASSFTGLGNQPQHF
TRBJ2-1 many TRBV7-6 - TGTGCCAGCAGTCCCTCGTTTGATGAGCAGTTCTTC CASSPSFDEQFF
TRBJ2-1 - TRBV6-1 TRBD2 TGTGCCAGCAGTGACCTGGCTAGCGGGAATGAGCAATTCTTC CASSDLASGNEQFF
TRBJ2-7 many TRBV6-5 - TGTGCCAGCAGTTATGGCAGCAACCACTACGAGCAGTACTTC CASSYGSNHYEQYF
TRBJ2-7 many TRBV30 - TGTGCCTGGAGTGTAGGAGACCGGGACACTCGTGAGCAGTACTTC CAWSVGDRDTREQYF
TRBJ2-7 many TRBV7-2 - TGTGCCAGCAGCCCAGGGTTTGACGAGCAGTACTTC CASSPGFDEQYF
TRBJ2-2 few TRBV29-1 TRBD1 TGCAGCGTTAAGATAGGGACAGGGACCGGGGAGCTGTTTTTT CSVKIGTGTGELFF
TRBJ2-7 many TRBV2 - TGTGCCAGCGGCCAACGGTCCTCCTACGAGCAGTACTTC CASGQRSSYEQYF
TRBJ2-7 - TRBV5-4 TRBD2 TGTGCCAGCAGCGAGGGGCTAGCGGGGTTCTACGAGCAGTACTTC CASSEGLAGFYEQYF
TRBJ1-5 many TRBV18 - TGTGCCAGCTCACTACAGGTGAATCAGCCCCAGCATTTT CASSLQVNQPQHF
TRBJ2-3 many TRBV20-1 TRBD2 TGCAGTGCTAGGGGACTAGCGGCCACAGATACGCAGTATTTT CSARGLAATDTQYF
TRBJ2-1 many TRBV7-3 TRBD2 TGTGCCAGCAGCCAGACTAGCGGGCGATACAATGAGCAGTTCTTC CASSQTSGRYNEQFF
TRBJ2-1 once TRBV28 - TGTGCCAGCAATCTACGCGCGTACACTTACAATGAGCAGTTCTTC CASNLRAYTYNEQFF
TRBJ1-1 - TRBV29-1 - TGCAGCGTTGAAGCACAAGGAGGGGCTTTCTTT CSVEAQGGAFF
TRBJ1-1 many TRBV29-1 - TGCAGCGTTAGGGGCCGTTCGATGGGGCCCACTGAAGCTTTCTTT CSVRGRSMGPTEAFF
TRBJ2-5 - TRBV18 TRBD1 TGTGCCAGCTCACTACAGGGACAGAGGGAGACCCAGTACTTC CASSLQGQRETQYF
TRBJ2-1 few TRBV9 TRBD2 TGTGCCAGCAGCGAAAGCGGGAGTGGGGACAATGAGCAGTTCTTC CASSESGSGDNEQFF
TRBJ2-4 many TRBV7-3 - TGTGCCAGCAGCTTAGGCGGCGGAGGCAAAAACATTCAGTACTTC CASSLGGGGKNIQYF